The text below deals with one TCR beta chain. V lost 7 bases to trimming and J lost 10 bases, with 11 bases between them. Germline V lookup: CDR1 SNHLY, CDR2 FYNNEI. The length of the CDR3 is 11 residues. Repertoires were generated with immunoSEQ multiplex PCR, while TCRdb's copy carries only in-frame clones and drops some. Here the sample spans about 34,000 clones, about 80% being singletons. The sample comes from a study of regulatory and conventional T cells in RAG deficiency. The sorted conventional CD4+ T cells were CD25-low and CD127-high, with genomic DNA sequenced. The same specimen was also included in a second study, on regulatory T cells. That report notes: Amplification used 52 TRBV primers and 13 TRBJ primers. Regulatory T cells showed the strongest V-J pair restriction and V/J gene skewing among patient repertoires.

Sequencing was carried out using CD4+ effector T cells sorted from blood. This clonotype was obtained from a human donor in good health. The chain joins TRBV2 to TRBJ2-1; D gene ambiguous. CDR3 loop: CASTISREQFF. In DNA, the CDR3 is TGTGCCAGCACCATCTCAAGGGAGCAGTTCTTC.